This record covers a single T cell receptor beta chain. Antigen: not known. This CDR3 has 15 amino acids. Germline trimming cut 5 bases from V and 2 bases from J; bases unmatched to any gene: 6. Germline V gene sequence: CDR1 MNHNS, CDR2 SASEGT. Here immunoSEQ multiplex PCR was the method, and the copy in TCRdb shows in-frame clones only, minus some. The profile shows roughly 130,000 clones, about nine tenths of them singletons. This specimen comes from a study of cytomegalovirus exposure and HLA in healthy donors. Whole-study results and caveats: Some TCR beta chains (roughly 160 of them) were listed as cytomegalovirus-associated.

The sequence was obtained from a man aged 30 to 39 in good health and CMV-seronegative. Sequencing input: PBMCs. V and J are TRBV6-1 and TRBJ2-7; 10 bases are shared with TRBD1. CDR3 in amino acids: CASSSRTGGPYEQYF. CDR3 sequence (DNA): TGTGCCAGCAGTTCACGGACAGGGGGTCCCTACGAGCAGTACTTC.